These 27 T cell receptor beta chains share one sample of origin, sequenced in a study of shared clonotypes between healthy human individuals. TCRdb's copy holds only in-frame clones and misses some; the assay was immunoSEQ multiplex PCR. This table has around 600,000 clones, about 97% appearing once. Sequencing was carried out using naive CD4+ T cells sorted from blood. Subset denoted: CD45RA+ positively selected. The receptors were gathered from a woman aged 25 to 39 in good health.

The rearrangement uses TRBV6-5 and TRBJ2-7; D is undetermined. The CDR3 loop spans 14 amino acids. The germline CDR1 and CDR2 sequences are MNHEY and SVGAGI. V lost 1 base to trimming and J lost 2 bases, with 9 bases between them. The CDR3 sequence: CASSYFGPPYEQYF. For the CDR3, the DNA is TGTGCCAGCAGTTACTTCGGGCCCCCCTACGAGCAGTACTTC.

This chain connects TRBV28 to TRBJ1-5; D gene unclear. CDR3 length equals 15 residues. The germline V gene has CDR1 MDHEN and CDR2 SYDVKM. The chain's CDR3 is CALGVDPNSNQPQHF. The CDR3 DNA follows: TGTGCTTTAGGTGTTGACCCAAATAGCAATCAGCCCCAGCATTTT.

The chain is built from TRBV18 and TRBJ1-2; D unclear. The CDR3 covers 15 residues. Trimming pared 6 bases from V and 1 base from J, leaving 15 bases between. CDR1 and CDR2 (germline): KGHSH, LQKENI. DNA for the CDR3: TGTGCCAGCTCCTCCACATCCGGGGATAACTATGGCTACACCTTC. Its protein is CASSSTSGDNYGYTF.

V is TRBV5-1 and J is TRBJ2-5; D gene ambiguous. V dropped 4 bases and J dropped 4 bases, with 17 bases sitting between them. Germline V gives CDR1 SGHRS, CDR2 YFSETQ. The CDR3 length is 15 residues. DNA of the CDR3: TGCGCCAGCAGCCCCCTTTTAGGATCGGGAGAGACCCAGTACTTC. It encodes CASSPLLGSGETQYF.

The chain carries TRBV2 and TRBJ2-2; 7 bases line up with TRBD1. This CDR3 comprises 14 residues. Losses at the gene ends were 7 bases for V and 2 bases for J; bases not matched to a gene: 4. Germline-derived CDR1 and CDR2 are SNHLY and FYNNEI. The CDR3 region is CASTGQLNTGELFF. The CDR3 DNA reads TGTGCCAGCACGGGACAGTTAAACACCGGGGAGCTGTTTTTT.

The chain links TRBV11-2 to TRBJ2-5, with D maybe TRBD2 (5 bases). Germline CDR1 is SGHAT and CDR2 is FQNNGV. V was clipped by 5 bases and J by 0 bases, with 13 bases between them. The CDR3 sequence is 15 residues long. CDR3 loop: CASSGGRLYQETQYF. Written as DNA, the CDR3 is TGTGCCAGCAGCGGAGGACGGCTGTACCAAGAGACCCAGTACTTC.

V usage is TRBV6-6 and J usage is TRBJ2-3; D is uncertain. This CDR3 is 13 amino acids long. Trimming shortened V by 2 bases and J by 2 bases, and 5 bases separated the two germline ends. Germline values: CDR1 MNHNY, CDR2 SVGAGI (reference sequence). The chain's CDR3 is CASSYPVTDTQYF. The CDR3 coding sequence is TGTGCCAGCAGTTACCCCGTCACAGATACGCAGTATTTT.

The chain recombines TRBV27 with TRBJ2-7; TRBD2 matches at 8 bases. This CDR3 is built from 16 residues. Germline trimming cut 8 bases from V and 2 bases from J; bases unmatched to any gene: 14. Germline V lookup: CDR1 MNHEY, CDR2 SMNVEV (reference sequence). CDR3 in amino acids: CASRRAGEIRAYEQYF. The DNA of the CDR3 is TGTGCCAGCCGGCGAGCGGGAGAAATTCGTGCCTACGAGCAGTACTTC.

The chain couples TRBV15 to TRBJ1-5, with 10 bases identical to TRBD1. Germline assignment: CDR1 LNHNV and CDR2 YYDKDF (reference sequence). This CDR3 region has 16 residues. V was clipped by 0 bases and J by 5 bases; unmatched bases: 4. The CDR3 protein is CATSREWDRGDQPQHF. CDR3 coding DNA: TGTGCCACCAGCAGAGAATGGGACAGGGGTGATCAGCCCCAGCATTTT.

The J gene is TRBJ2-7, the V gene TRBV5-1; 7 positions agree with TRBD2. The CDR3 extends over 16 amino acids. V gave up 1 base and J gave up 5 bases; unmatched junction bases: 12. CDR1 is SGHRS, CDR2 YFSETQ, per germline. The CDR3 sequence is CASSLSLSAGRDEQYF. CDR3 nucleotide sequence: TGCGCCAGCAGCTTGTCCCTCTCGGCAGGGAGGGACGAGCAGTACTTC.

The rearrangement links TRBV10-3 to TRBJ1-1, with a weak D call TRBD1 (5 bases). There are 18 residues in the CDR3. V was clipped by 0 bases and J by 4 bases, with 21 bases between them. The germline V gene has CDR1 ENHRY and CDR2 SYGVKD. DNA for the CDR3: TGTGCCATCAGTGAGTCCCCCTTTGGGAGGGGAAGGGGCACTGAAGCTTTCTTT. Protein product: CAISESPFGRGRGTEAFF.

J is TRBJ1-5 and V is TRBV7-8, with TRBD1 identical over 8 bases. V lost 1 base and J lost 7; bases outside the gene matches: 9. CDR1 SGHVS and CDR2 FQNEAQ come from the germline V gene. The CDR3 is 16 amino acids. The CDR3 DNA sequence: TGTGCCAGCAGCTTAGAACTTGGCAGGGACAGGCAGCCCCAGCATTTT. Its protein product is CASSLELGRDRQPQHF. Drawing the rest from reference TRBV7-8 and TRBJ1-5, the complete variable domain is GAGVSQSPRYKVAKRGQDVALRCDPISGHVSLFWYQQALGQGPEFLTYFQNEAQLDKSGLPSDRFFAERPEGSVSTLKIQRTQQEDSAVYLCASSLELGRDRQPQHFGDGTRLSIL.

V and J are TRBV9 and TRBJ1-3, with 8 nucleotides matching TRBD1. In germline, CDR1 is SGDLS, CDR2 YYNGEE. The CDR3 has 15 amino acids. After removal of 0 bases from V and 8 bases from J, the junction contained 7 bases not matched to a gene. CDR3 nucleotide sequence: TGTGCCAGCAGCGTAGGGTTTGACAGGGGACACACCATATATTTT. Protein: CASSVGFDRGHTIYF.

The rearrangement links TRBV11-2 to TRBJ2-7, with TRBD1 matching 11 bases. The V and J ends lost 5 bases and 2 bases, in that order; junction bases with no gene match: 8. Looked up from germline, CDR1 is SGHAT and CDR2 is FQNNGV. The CDR3 is 16 residues long. This CDR3 is CASSIGGQGAPYEQYF. CDR3 in DNA: TGTGCCAGCAGCATTGGAGGACAGGGGGCACCCTACGAGCAGTACTTC.

The chain is built from TRBV29-1 and TRBJ1-1, with 8 bases that match TRBD1. The CDR3 covers 14 residues. The germline V gene has CDR1 SQVTM and CDR2 ANQGSEA. V shed 7 bases and J 8 bases; nucleotides not matched to a gene: 15. CDR3 sequence (DNA): TGCAGCGCCAGACGGGGGACAGGCTCATTCGAAGCTTTCTTT. Residues: CSARRGTGSFEAFF.

The gene calls are TRBV25-1 and TRBJ1-2; D gene unclear. Per germline, CDR1 MGHDK and CDR2 SYGVNS. The CDR3 spans 15 residues. V lost 5 bases and J lost 3, with 16 bases in between. CDR3 DNA sequence: TGTGCCAGCAGTTCATTGGGGTTCGGGGACTATGGCTACACCTTC. Amino acids: CASSSLGFGDYGYTF.

This clone appeared a single time. The genes are TRBV5-6 and TRBJ2-7, with 9 bases that match TRBD1. The CDR3 has 15 amino acids. The V and J ends lost 4 bases and 5 bases, in that order; junction bases with no gene match: 10. The germline CDR1 and CDR2 sequences are SGHDT and YYEEEE. The CDR3 sequence: CASSRRQTGGDEQYF. The CDR3 DNA reads TGTGCCAGCAGCCGAAGGCAGACAGGGGGAGACGAGCAGTACTTC.

The chain is built from TRBV7-9 and TRBJ1-4; 7 bases align to TRBD1. The CDR3 contains 15 residues. J lost 5 bases, V lost 0 bases, and 3 bases had no gene match. CDR1 and CDR2 from the germline V gene are SEHNR and FQNEAQ (reference sequence). CDR3 nucleotide sequence: TGTGCCAGCAGCTTAGCTACAGGGGAGAATGAAAAACTGTTTTTT. This encodes CASSLATGENEKLFF.

In this sample, this clone turned up once. The gene calls are TRBV6-6 and TRBJ2-7; D is ambiguous. The CDR3 has 12 amino acids. V lost 4 bases and J 5 bases, leaving 9 bases between the germline ends. Per the germline V gene, CDR1 is MNHNY and CDR2 is SVGAGI (reference sequence). The CDR3 DNA sequence: TGTGCCAGCAGTTTGACGCGGAACGAGCAGTACTTC. Translated: CASSLTRNEQYF.

The chain couples TRBV19 to TRBJ2-3; TRBD2 agrees at 11 bases. Germline CDR1 reads LNHDA; CDR2 reads SQIVND (reference sequence). The CDR3 consists of 18 residues. The V and J ends lost 4 bases and 0 bases, in that order; junction bases with no gene match: 9. The CDR3 DNA reads TGTGCCAGTAGTACTACTAGCGGGGGAAAATCTAGCACAGATACGCAGTATTTT. Protein: CASSTTSGGKSSTDTQYF.

The chain combines TRBV4-1 with TRBJ2-3; the D gene is possibly TRBD1 (5 bases). CDR3 length: 16 residues. Germline V gene sequence: CDR1 MGHRA, CDR2 YSYEKL. Trimming pared 4 bases from V and 6 bases from J, leaving 20 bases between. For the CDR3, the DNA is TGCGCCAGCAGCCCCCGAAGGGGTGCGCATGGGGATACGCAGTATTTT. It translates to CASSPRRGAHGDTQYF.

This clone was detected once. The chain couples TRBV28 to TRBJ2-7, with D tentatively TRBD2 (5 bases). V was shortened by 6 bases and J by 0 bases, with 15 bases between the two germline ends. Per germline, CDR1 MDHEN and CDR2 SYDVKM. CDR3 size: 15 residues. The CDR3, as DNA: TGTGCCAGCAGACCCCGGGGAGTTAGCTCCTACGAGCAGTACTTC. Its protein product is CASRPRGVSSYEQYF.

The chain has TRBV28 and TRBJ2-5; 10 positions agree with TRBD2. Germline V lookup: CDR1 MDHEN, CDR2 SYDVKM. After removal of 6 bases from V and 4 bases from J, the junction contained 14 bases not matched to a gene. This CDR3 spans 17 amino acids. CDR3 protein: CASRPSGSGLKRETQYF. The CDR3 DNA reads TGTGCCAGCAGACCTAGCGGGAGCGGACTTAAAAGAGAGACCCAGTACTTC.

The rearrangement uses TRBV5-8 and TRBJ2-3; D is unclear. Germline CDR1 is SGHTS and CDR2 is YDEGEE. V was trimmed by 2 bases and J by 2 bases, leaving 15 bases between them. The CDR3 is 16 amino acids. Here the CDR3 reads CASSFYRSSPTDTQYF. The CDR3 nucleotides read TGTGCCAGCAGCTTTTACCGGTCCTCCCCCACAGATACGCAGTATTTT.

The genes are TRBV23-1 and TRBJ2-2; D gene uncertain. TRBV23-1 is an open reading frame, and its role is uncertain. There are 15 residues in the CDR3. Trimming left V 0 bases short and J 1 base short, with 6 bases between. The CDR3 region is CASSQSSGNTGELFF. The DNA of the CDR3 is TGCGCCAGCAGTCAATCGTCAGGGAACACCGGGGAGCTGTTTTTT.

The gene calls are TRBV27 and TRBJ2-1; 10 nucleotides align to TRBD2. After removal of 3 bases from V and 8 bases from J, the junction contained 16 bases not matched to a gene. CDR1 is MNHEY and CDR2 is SMNVEV in the germline V gene (reference sequence). The CDR3 is 18 residues long. This chain's CDR3 is CASSFLWASGSGGHEQFF. The CDR3, as DNA: TGTGCCAGCAGTTTTCTATGGGCTAGCGGGAGTGGGGGGCATGAGCAGTTCTTC.

CDR3 sequence: CASASERMGLANSYNEQFF. As DNA, the CDR3 is TGTGCCAGCGCATCCGAGAGAATGGGACTAGCGAACTCCTACAATGAGCAGTTCTTC. The V and J genes are TRBV7-9 and TRBJ2-1, with 10 bases matching TRBD2. Germline-derived CDR1 and CDR2 are SEHNR and FQNEAQ (reference sequence). There are 19 residues in the CDR3. The V segment lost 8 bases and the J segment 0 bases; nucleotides outside the gene matches: 16.